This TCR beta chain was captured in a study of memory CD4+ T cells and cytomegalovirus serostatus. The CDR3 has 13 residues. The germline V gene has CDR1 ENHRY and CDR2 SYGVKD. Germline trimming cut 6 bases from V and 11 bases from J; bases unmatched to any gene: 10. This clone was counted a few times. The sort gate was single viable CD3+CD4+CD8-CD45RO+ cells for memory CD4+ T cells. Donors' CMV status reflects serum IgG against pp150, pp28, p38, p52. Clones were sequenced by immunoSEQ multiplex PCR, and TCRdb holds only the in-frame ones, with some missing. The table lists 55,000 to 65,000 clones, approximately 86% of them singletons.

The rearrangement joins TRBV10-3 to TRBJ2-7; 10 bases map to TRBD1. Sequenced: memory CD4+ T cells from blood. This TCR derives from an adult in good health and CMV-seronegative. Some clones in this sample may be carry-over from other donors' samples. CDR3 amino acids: CAISQDRGTDKYF. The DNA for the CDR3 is TGTGCCATCAGCCAGGACAGGGGGACGGACAAGTACTTC.